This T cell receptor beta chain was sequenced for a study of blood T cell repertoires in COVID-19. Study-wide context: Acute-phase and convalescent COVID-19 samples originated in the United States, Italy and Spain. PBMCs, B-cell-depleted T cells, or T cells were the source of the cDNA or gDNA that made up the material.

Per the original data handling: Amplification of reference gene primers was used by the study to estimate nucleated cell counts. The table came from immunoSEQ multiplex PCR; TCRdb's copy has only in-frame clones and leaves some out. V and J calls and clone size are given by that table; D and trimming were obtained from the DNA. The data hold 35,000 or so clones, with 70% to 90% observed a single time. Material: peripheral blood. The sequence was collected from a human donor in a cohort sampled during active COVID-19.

CDR3 region: CATSDPRQGDDGYTF. The CDR3 DNA follows: TGTGCCACCAGTGATCCGCGACAGGGGGATGATGGCTACACCTTC. The V gene is TRBV24-1, the J gene TRBJ1-2; TRBD1 matches 9 bases. The CDR3 consists of 15 residues. CDR1 and CDR2 from the germline V gene are KGHDR and SFDVKD. Germline trimming cut 3 bases from V and 6 bases from J; bases unmatched to any gene: 7.